The sequence of this T cell receptor (beta chain) was determined in a study of type 1 and type 2 diabetes patients. Looking at the study overall: Donors were type 1 diabetes, type 2 diabetes, or nondiabetic controls. From PBMCs, CD4+ and CD8+ T cells were isolated by magnetic microbeads.

All diabetic donors were classified as either type 1 or type 2 diabetes. Anyone with other autoimmune disease or infection in the prior four weeks was excluded. PCR was run on genomic DNA. The TCR beta CDR3 region was amplified using 30 forward and 13 reverse primers. MiXCR, run by TCRdb on the multiplex PCR reads, gives a single entry per CDR3 protein. The table includes fewer than 350,000 distinct CDR3 sequences, more than 40% detected once. This CDR3 contains 15 residues. Per germline, CDR1 SNHLY and CDR2 FYNNEI. Deletions cut 4 bases from V and 1 base from J, with 13 bases between. The receptor's source is a man younger than 35 with type 2 diabetes. Source material: peripheral blood mononuclear cells (PBMCs). The chain carries TRBV2 and TRBJ2-5; perhaps TRBD2 as D (5 bases). The CDR3 loop reads CASSAPGDLQETQYF. For the CDR3, the DNA is TGTGCCAGCAGTGCCCCCGGGGATCTCCAAGAGACCCAGTACTTC.